These T cell receptor beta chains were read from a single sample in a study of CD8+ T cells in alopecia areata. TCRdb keeps only in-frame clones here, not all; method: immunoSEQ multiplex PCR. The table records over 100,000 clones, approximately 49% of them present only once. Sample: CD8+ T cells sorted from blood, taken at week 0. The receptors originated from a human donor with alopecia areata. CDR3s include the opening cysteine and the closing phenylalanine or tryptophan. D genes are given only for firm matches. Clone sizes are given selectively: once, few, many, or a class where the clone is expanded.

>NA|TRBJ2-7|TRBV27|NA
TGTGCCAGCAGCGAGGCACCTCACAGCCCCTACGAGCAGTACTTC
CASSEAPHSPYEQYF
>NA|TRBJ1-5|TRBV30|NA
TGTGCCTGGAGTGTAGGCCAGGGAAGGAATCAGCCCCAGCATTTT
CAWSVGQGRNQPQHF
>NA|TRBJ1-2|TRBV5-6|few
TGTGCCAGCAGCTCGACCGGGACCTATGGCTACACCTTC
CASSSTGTYGYTF
>TRBD1|TRBJ1-1|TRBV6-5|few
TGTGCCAGCAGTACAGGGGGGACTGAAGCTTTCTTT
CASSTGGTEAFF
>NA|TRBJ2-1|TRBV4-2|NA
TGTGCCAGCAGCCAAGATCTGAATGAGCAGTTCTTC
CASSQDLNEQFF
>NA|TRBJ1-5|TRBV30|NA
TGTGCCTGGGCTCCCGAACCGACACCGAATCAGCCCCAGCATTTT
CAWAPEPTPNQPQHF
>NA|TRBJ2-7|TRBV9|NA
TGTGCCAGCAGCCCTCAACCCGGCGGAGCCTACGAGCAGTACTTC
CASSPQPGGAYEQYF
>TRBD1|TRBJ2-5|TRBV5-1|few
TGCGCCAGCAGCAACCGGGACAGGGGATTGGAGACCCAGTACTTC
CASSNRDRGLETQYF
>NA|TRBJ1-2|TRBV9|NA
TGTGCCAGCAGCGTAGGGATCTCCTATGAAGGCTACACCTTC
CASSVGISYEGYTF
>TRBD1|TRBJ1-5|TRBV29-1|NA
TGCAGCGCTGCGGACCGGGACAGGGGGTTACTGGGGACGAGGCCCCAGCATTTT
CSAADRDRGLLGTRPQHF
>NA|TRBJ1-1|TRBV5-6|few
TGTGCCAGCACCGCGGGGAACACTGAAGCTTTCTTT
CASTAGNTEAFF
>NA|TRBJ1-5|TRBV7-8|few
TGTGCCAGCAGCTTAACGACAGGACGTAATCAGCCCCAGCATTTT
CASSLTTGRNQPQHF
>TRBD1|TRBJ2-7|TRBV19|few
TGTGCCAGTAGTATTGACAGGGAAGGCGGCTACGAGCAGTACTTC
CASSIDREGGYEQYF
>NA|TRBJ1-2|TRBV30|NA
TGTGCCTGGTCAGCGGGGGGTTGGCCGGCGGACTATGGCTACACCTTC
CAWSAGGWPADYGYTF
>NA|TRBJ1-5|TRBV7-9|few
TGTGCCAGCAGCTCCGACAGTAATCAGCCCCAGCATTTT
CASSSDSNQPQHF
>TRBD1|TRBJ2-6|TRBV27|NA
TGTGCCAGCAGTACATACGGCGGGACAGGGATGGCTGGGGCCAACGTCCTGACTTTC
CASSTYGGTGMAGANVLTF
>TRBD2|TRBJ2-1|TRBV13|NA
TGTGCCAGCAGCTCCTGGACTAGCGGGGGTGATGAGCAGTTCTTC
CASSSWTSGGDEQFF
>NA|TRBJ2-7|TRBV11-2|NA
TGTGCCAGCAGCTTAGTCCCCAGTTACGAGCAGTACTTC
CASSLVPSYEQYF
>TRBD1|TRBJ2-2|TRBV29-1|NA
TGCAGCGTTGAGGACAGGGTAAACACCGGGGAGCTGTTTTTT
CSVEDRVNTGELFF
>NA|TRBJ1-1|TRBV27|few
TGTGCCACCGCCGGGCCAGGGGCGTACACTGAAGCTTTCTTT
CATAGPGAYTEAFF
>NA|TRBJ2-1|TRBV18|few
TGTGCCAGCTCACCTTCAGACAGCTACAATGAGCAGTTCTTC
CASSPSDSYNEQFF
>NA|TRBJ1-6|TRBV27|NA
TGTGCCAGCAGTTTTGGACTGAGCTCACCCCTCCACTTT
CASSFGLSSPLHF
>NA|TRBJ1-1|TRBV30|NA
TGTGCCTGGGGGGACACGAACACTGAAGCTTTCTTT
CAWGDTNTEAFF
>NA|TRBJ1-1|TRBV4-1|few
TGCGCCAGCAGCCATGTGTATTTCGCTGAAGCTTTCTTT
CASSHVYFAEAFF
>NA|TRBJ1-2|TRBV27|few
TGTGCCAGCAGTCCCCGGACGGAGACCTATGGCTACACCTTC
CASSPRTETYGYTF
>NA|TRBJ2-2|TRBV2|NA
TGTGCCAGCAGTGAAGTTGGGTGGACGGACCCGAACACCGGGGAGCTGTTTTTT
CASSEVGWTDPNTGELFF
>TRBD1|TRBJ1-5|TRBV10-3|NA
TGTGCCATCAGTCCTACAGGGGTTAAAGGGCATCAGCCCCAGCATTTT
CAISPTGVKGHQPQHF
>NA|TRBJ2-7|TRBV4-1|once
TGCGCCAGCAGCTCTGTTGGGCGGACGACCTACGAGCAGTACTTC
CASSSVGRTTYEQYF
>NA|TRBJ1-4|TRBV11-2|few
TGTGCCAGCAGCCCCGGGACGTTAGCAACTAATGAAAAACTGTTTTTT
CASSPGTLATNEKLFF
>NA|TRBJ1-1|TRBV29-1|NA
TGCAGCGTTGAAGATCGGACGATTGAAGCTTTCTTT
CSVEDRTIEAFF
>TRBD2|TRBJ2-5|TRBV13|NA
TGTGCCAGCAGCGCCTGGACTAGCGCAGAAGAGACCCAGTACTTC
CASSAWTSAEETQYF
>TRBD1|TRBJ1-1|TRBV30|NA
TGTGCCTCAAGGACAGGGAGCACTGAAGCTTTCTTT
CASRTGSTEAFF
>NA|TRBJ2-2|TRBV4-3|NA
TGCGCCAGCAGCCAAGACCCGGTCGCCGGGGAGCTGTTTTTT
CASSQDPVAGELFF
>NA|TRBJ2-4|TRBV6-6|many
TGTGCCAGCAGTCTACAGGGAAAGGCAGCCAAAAACATTCAGTACTTC
CASSLQGKAAKNIQYF
>NA|TRBJ2-7|TRBV25-1|NA
TGTGCCAGCAGTGAGCAGGGCTACGAGCAGTACTTC
CASSEQGYEQYF
>NA|TRBJ2-5|TRBV14|few
TGTGCCAGCAGCCAGCTGCGGGGACGCCAAGAGACCCAGTACTTC
CASSQLRGRQETQYF
>NA|TRBJ2-2|TRBV4-1|few
TGCGCCAGCAGCCAAGCATACAGGGTGAACACCGGGGAGCTGTTTTTT
CASSQAYRVNTGELFF
>NA|TRBJ1-1|TRBV23-1|NA
TGCGCCAGCAGTCAAAACACTGAAGCTTTCTTT
CASSQNTEAFF
>TRBD1|TRBJ2-1|TRBV11-1|few
TGTGCCAGCAGCTTTAGAATACCGGGACAGGGATACAATGAGCAGTTCTTC
CASSFRIPGQGYNEQFF
>NA|TRBJ2-1|TRBV30|NA
TGTGCCTGGAGTGCTATAGGGTTGAACGATGAGCAGTTCTTC
CAWSAIGLNDEQFF
>NA|TRBJ2-2|TRBV2|few
TGTGCCAGCAGACTAGACACCGGGGAGCTGTTTTTT
CASRLDTGELFF
>NA|TRBJ2-7|TRBV11-2|NA
TGTGCCAGCAGCTTAGATGTAGTCACCACCTACGAGCAGTACTTC
CASSLDVVTTYEQYF
>TRBD2|TRBJ2-2|TRBV29-1|few
TGCAGCGCAGCGGGGAGCACCGGGGAGCTGTTTTTT
CSAAGSTGELFF
>NA|TRBJ2-1|TRBV5-6|NA
TGTGCCAGCAGCCAACTGGGACACTCCGGATCCTCCTACAATGAGCAGTTCTTC
CASSQLGHSGSSYNEQFF
>NA|TRBJ2-7|TRBV5-1|few
TGCGCCAGCAGCCCGGACGGGTCCTACGAGCAGTACTTC
CASSPDGSYEQYF
>NA|TRBJ1-1|TRBV30|NA
TGTGCCTGGAGTGCTGGACTGAACACTGAAGCTTTCTTT
CAWSAGLNTEAFF
>NA|TRBJ2-7|TRBV30|NA
TGTGCCTGGAGTGTTGAAGGATTCGCCTACGAGCAGTACTTC
CAWSVEGFAYEQYF
>NA|TRBJ2-7|TRBV9|NA
TGTGCCAGCAGCGACGAGGGGGTAGGGGAGCAGTACTTC
CASSDEGVGEQYF
>TRBD2|TRBJ2-2|TRBV29-1|few
TGCAGCGTTATCTCTCGCGGGAGCCGCGGGGAGCTGTTTTTT
CSVISRGSRGELFF
>NA|TRBJ2-5|TRBV7-9|few
TGTGCCAGCAGCTTCGGGGAGACCCAGTACTTC
CASSFGETQYF
>TRBD1|TRBJ2-1|TRBV6-5|NA
TGTGCCAGCAGTTCCGGGACAGGGAACGATGAGCAGTTCTTC
CASSSGTGNDEQFF